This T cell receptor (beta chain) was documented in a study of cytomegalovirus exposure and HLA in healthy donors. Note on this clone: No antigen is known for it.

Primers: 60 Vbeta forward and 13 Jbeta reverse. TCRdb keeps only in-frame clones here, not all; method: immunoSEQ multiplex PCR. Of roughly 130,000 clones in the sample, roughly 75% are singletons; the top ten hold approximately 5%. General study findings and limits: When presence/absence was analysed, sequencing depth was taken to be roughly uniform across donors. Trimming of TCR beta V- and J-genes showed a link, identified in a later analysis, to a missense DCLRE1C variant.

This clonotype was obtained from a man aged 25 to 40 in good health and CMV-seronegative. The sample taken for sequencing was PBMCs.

CDR3 loop: CASEDSWNTEAFF. The CDR3, as DNA: TGTGCCAGCGAGGACAGCTGGAACACTGAAGCTTTCTTT. The chain joins TRBV5-4 to TRBJ1-1, with D maybe TRBD1 (6 bases). The germline gives CDR1 SGHNT, CDR2 YYREEE (reference sequence). V shed 7 bases and J shed 1 base, with 11 bases lying between them. The CDR3 totals 13 residues.